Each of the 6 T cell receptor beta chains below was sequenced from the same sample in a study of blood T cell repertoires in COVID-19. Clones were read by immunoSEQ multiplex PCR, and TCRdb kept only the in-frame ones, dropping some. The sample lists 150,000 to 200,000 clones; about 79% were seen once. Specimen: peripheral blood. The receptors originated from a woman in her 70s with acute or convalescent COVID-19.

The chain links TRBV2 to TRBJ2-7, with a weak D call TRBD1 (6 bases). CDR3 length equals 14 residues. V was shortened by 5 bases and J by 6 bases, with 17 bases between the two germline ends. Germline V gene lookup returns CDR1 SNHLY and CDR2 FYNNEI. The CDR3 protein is CASSTNRVMGEQYF. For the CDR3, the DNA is TGTGCCAGCAGTACTAACAGGGTGATGGGCGAGCAGTACTTC.

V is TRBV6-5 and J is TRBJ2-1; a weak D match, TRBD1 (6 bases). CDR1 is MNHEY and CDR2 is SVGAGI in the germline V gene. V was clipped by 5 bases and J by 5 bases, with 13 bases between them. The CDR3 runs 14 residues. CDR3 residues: CASSNTGTNNEQFF. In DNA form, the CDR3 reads TGTGCCAGCAGTAACACCGGGACAAACAATGAGCAGTTCTTC.

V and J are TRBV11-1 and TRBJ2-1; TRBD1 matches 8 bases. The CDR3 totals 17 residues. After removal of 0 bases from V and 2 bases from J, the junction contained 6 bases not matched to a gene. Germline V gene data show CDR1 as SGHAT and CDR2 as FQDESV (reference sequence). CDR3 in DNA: TGTGCCAGCAGCTTAGCACGGGGACAGGAAACCTACAATGAGCAGTTCTTC. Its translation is CASSLARGQETYNEQFF.

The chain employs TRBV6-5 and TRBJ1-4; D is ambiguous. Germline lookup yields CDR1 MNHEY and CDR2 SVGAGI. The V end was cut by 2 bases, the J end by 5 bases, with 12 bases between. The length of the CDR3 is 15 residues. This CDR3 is CASSYLTPGNEKLFF. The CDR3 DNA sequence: TGTGCCAGCAGTTACCTGACACCAGGAAATGAAAAACTGTTTTTT.

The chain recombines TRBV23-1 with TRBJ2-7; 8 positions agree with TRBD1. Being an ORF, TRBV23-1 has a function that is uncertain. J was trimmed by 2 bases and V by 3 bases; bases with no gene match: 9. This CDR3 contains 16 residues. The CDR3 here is CASSHSTRGLPYEQYF. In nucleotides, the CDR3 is TGCGCCAGCAGTCACTCGACCAGGGGGCTCCCCTACGAGCAGTACTTC.

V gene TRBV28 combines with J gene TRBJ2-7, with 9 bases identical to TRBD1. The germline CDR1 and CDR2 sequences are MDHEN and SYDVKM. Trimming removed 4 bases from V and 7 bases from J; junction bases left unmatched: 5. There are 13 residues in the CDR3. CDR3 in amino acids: CASSSQGAWEQYF. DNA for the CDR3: TGTGCCAGCAGTTCACAGGGGGCGTGGGAGCAGTACTTC.